This T cell receptor beta chain was sequenced in a study of T cell responses to AZD1222 COVID-19 vaccine. Study results and limitations: The reported proportion of spike-specific TCRs targeting unmutated variant regions was nearly half. Two doses of AZD1222 preceded a rise in Spike-specific TCR breadth and depth. Baseline seropositivity occurred in only a handful of AZD1222 recipients. Clonal diversity was possibly underestimated, and the donors were mostly white British, with more females.

About this clone itself: Its antigen is unknown.

Libraries were prepared by immunoSEQ multiplex PCR; TCRdb keeps only in-frame clonotypes and omits some of them. The table has 150,000 to 200,000 clones, 80% to 90% seen once. Germline CDR1 and CDR2: MNHEY and SMNVEV (reference sequence). There are 11 residues in the CDR3. Trimming shortened V by 6 bases and J by 0 bases, and 3 bases separated the two germline ends. This rearrangement joins TRBV27 to TRBJ2-7; D is unresolved. Sequences were derived from peripheral blood, sampled on day 0 of MenACWY control vaccination. The receptor was isolated from an adult in good health. The CDR3: CASRNSYEQYF. Written as DNA, the CDR3 is TGTGCCAGCAGAAACTCCTACGAGCAGTACTTC.